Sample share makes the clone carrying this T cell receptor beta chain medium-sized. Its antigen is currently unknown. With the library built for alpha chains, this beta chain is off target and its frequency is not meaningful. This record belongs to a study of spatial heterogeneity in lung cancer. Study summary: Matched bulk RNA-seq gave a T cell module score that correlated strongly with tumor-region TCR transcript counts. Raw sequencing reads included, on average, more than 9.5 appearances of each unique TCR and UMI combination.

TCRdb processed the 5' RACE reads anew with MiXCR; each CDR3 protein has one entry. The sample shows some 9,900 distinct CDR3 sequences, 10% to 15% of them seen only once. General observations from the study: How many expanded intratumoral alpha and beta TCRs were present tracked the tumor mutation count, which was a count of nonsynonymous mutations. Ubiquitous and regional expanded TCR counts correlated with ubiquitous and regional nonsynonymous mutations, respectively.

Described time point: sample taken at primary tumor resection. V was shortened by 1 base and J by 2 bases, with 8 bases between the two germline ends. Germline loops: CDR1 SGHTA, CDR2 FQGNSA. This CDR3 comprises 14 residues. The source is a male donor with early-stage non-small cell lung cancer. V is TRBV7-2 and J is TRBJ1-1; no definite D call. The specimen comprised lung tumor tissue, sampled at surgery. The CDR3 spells CASSLGVGNTEAFF. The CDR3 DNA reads TGTGCCAGCAGCTTAGGTGTCGGAAACACTGAAGCTTTCTTT.